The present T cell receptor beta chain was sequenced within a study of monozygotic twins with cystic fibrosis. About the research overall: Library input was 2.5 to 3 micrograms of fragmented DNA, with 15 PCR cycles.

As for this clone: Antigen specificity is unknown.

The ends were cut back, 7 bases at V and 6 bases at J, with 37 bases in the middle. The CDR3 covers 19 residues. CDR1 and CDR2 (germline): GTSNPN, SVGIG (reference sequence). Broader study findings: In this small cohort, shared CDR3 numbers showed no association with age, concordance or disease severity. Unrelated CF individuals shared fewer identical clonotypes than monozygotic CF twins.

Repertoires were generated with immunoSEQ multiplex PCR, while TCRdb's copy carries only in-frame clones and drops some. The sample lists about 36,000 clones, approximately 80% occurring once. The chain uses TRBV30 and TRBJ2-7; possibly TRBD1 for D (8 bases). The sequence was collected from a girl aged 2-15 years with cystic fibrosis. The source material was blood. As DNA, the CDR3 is TGTGCCTTAATCCTCGGACAGGGACTAACCCTCGGTATGGGGTCCGAGCAGTACTTC. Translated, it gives CALILGQGLTLGMGSEQYF.